The clone carrying this T cell receptor beta chain was counted only a few times. This sample is part of a study of T-cell reconstitution after alpha-beta-depleted transplantation in children. CDR3 size: 13 residues. Unmatched junction bases numbered 9, after V lost 7 bases and J lost 6 bases. CDR1 and CDR2 (germline): SQVTM, ANQGSEA. Molecular barcoding with unique molecular identifiers was used for the TCRbeta library. TCRdb recomputed calls from the PCR reads with MiXCR, one row per CDR3 protein. The sample holds about 540,000 distinct CDR3 sequences, 15% to 20% seen once. The material sequenced was PBMCs from the stem cell graft donor, taken from the stem cell graft. The chain recombines TRBV29-1 with TRBJ2-7, with 10 bases that match TRBD1. The receptor was isolated from a human donor who donated a stem cell graft to a child with acute lymphoblastic leukemia. The CDR3 DNA follows: TGCAGCGCCCGGACAGGGGGGATCGTCGAGCAGTACTTC. It translates to CSARTGGIVEQYF.